These T cell receptor beta chains were read from a single sample in a study of blood T cell repertoires in COVID-19. TCRdb's copy holds only in-frame clones and misses some; the assay was immunoSEQ multiplex PCR. The table shows about 410,000 clones, with 70% to 90% occurring only once. The sample taken for sequencing was peripheral blood. These receptors were taken from a woman aged 25 to 45 with active or convalescent COVID-19. Each CDR3 is given with its conserved first and last residue. A D gene is named only where the DNA matches it firmly. Size values are once, few and many counts, or a class for expanded clones, and some rows have none.

TRBV5-6,TRBJ1-3,.,TRBD1,CASSRTGVGNTIYF,TGTGCCAGCAGCCGAACAGGGGTTGGAAACACCATATATTTT
TRBV5-5,TRBJ2-7,.,.,CASSQAGYLSYEQYF,TGTGCCAGCAGCCAAGCAGGGTATCTCTCCTACGAGCAGTACTTC
TRBV11-3,TRBJ1-1,.,TRBD1,CASSLAGGANTEAFF,TGTGCCAGCAGCTTAGCAGGGGGCGCGAACACTGAAGCTTTCTTT
TRBV30,TRBJ2-3,.,TRBD2,CAWGGIAGGSTDTQYF,TGTGCCTGGGGTGGTATAGCGGGAGGGAGCACAGATACGCAGTATTTT
TRBV27,TRBJ2-3,.,TRBD2,CASSLPGGPGDTQYF,TGTGCCAGCAGTTTGCCGGGGGGGCCCGGAGATACGCAGTATTTT
TRBV6-5,TRBJ1-5,.,.,CASTSGLQPQHF,TGTGCCAGCACCTCGGGTCTTCAGCCCCAGCATTTT
TRBV29-1,TRBJ2-1,.,TRBD1,CSVDPGQGLTSSYNEQFF,TGCAGCGTCGACCCGGGACAGGGGCTTACCAGCTCCTACAATGAGCAGTTCTTC
TRBV30,TRBJ1-6,few,.,CAWSLDSNSPLHF,TGTGCCTGGAGTCTTGACAGTAATTCACCCCTCCACTTT
TRBV28,TRBJ2-3,.,.,CASIEQGKADTQYF,TGTGCCAGCATAGAGCAGGGGAAGGCAGATACGCAGTATTTT
TRBV7-8,TRBJ2-3,.,.,CASSLDSSFVEESDTQYF,TGTGCCAGCAGCTTAGACTCCTCTTTTGTAGAAGAATCAGATACGCAGTATTTT
TRBV5-6,TRBJ2-6,.,TRBD1,CASSLSGQGLSGANVLTF,TGTGCCAGCAGCTTGTCGGGACAGGGGTTGTCTGGGGCCAACGTCCTGACTTTC
TRBV7-2,TRBJ1-2,.,TRBD1,CASSTDRANYGYTF,TGTGCCAGCAGCACCGACAGGGCTAACTATGGCTACACCTTC
TRBV21-1,TRBJ2-2,.,.,CASSSGLAGITGELFF,TGTGCCAGCAGCTCTGGACTAGCGGGAATAACCGGGGAGCTGTTTTTT
TRBV7-8,TRBJ2-7,.,TRBD1,CASSLVPGQIYEQYF,TGTGCCAGCAGCTTAGTTCCGGGACAGATATACGAGCAGTACTTC
TRBV5-8,TRBJ1-5,.,TRBD1,CASSLAGDRVRQPQHF,TGTGCCAGCAGCTTGGCGGGGGACAGGGTACGGCAGCCCCAGCATTTT
TRBV4-2,TRBJ2-7,.,TRBD2,CASSRGLAGGSSYEQYF,TGTGCCAGCAGCCGCGGACTAGCGGGGGGAAGCTCCTACGAGCAGTACTTC
TRBV3-1/TRBV3-2,TRBJ1-1,.,.,CASSQGQLNTEAFF,TGTGCCAGCAGCCAAGGACAGTTGAACACTGAAGCTTTCTTT
TRBV6-6,TRBJ1-5,.,TRBD1,CASSQGEVNQPQHF,TGTGCCAGCAGTCAGGGGGAAGTCAATCAGCCCCAGCATTTT
TRBV2,TRBJ2-1,.,TRBD1,CASKGQVSYNEQFF,TGTGCCAGCAAGGGACAGGTCTCCTACAATGAGCAGTTCTTC
TRBV5-6,TRBJ1-5,.,.,CASSSTWGERGNQPQHF,TGTGCCAGCAGCTCGACTTGGGGGGAGAGGGGCAATCAGCCCCAGCATTTT
TRBV10-3,TRBJ1-6,.,.,CAARDYSSDSPLHF,TGTGCCGCCCGGGACTATTCGTCGGATTCACCCCTCCACTTT
TRBV5-4,TRBJ1-2,.,.,CASSLASGVNYGYTF,TGTGCCAGCAGCTTGGCTTCAGGGGTAAACTATGGCTACACCTTC
TRBV13,TRBJ2-3,.,.,CASRSGDWGTDTQYF,TGTGCCAGCAGATCAGGGGATTGGGGCACAGATACGCAGTATTTT
TRBV6-5,TRBJ1-6,.,TRBD1,CASSHRGHSPLHF,TGTGCCAGCAGTCACAGGGGCCATTCACCCCTCCACTTT
TRBV28,TRBJ2-1,.,TRBD2,CASSLSSGRIYNEQFF,TGTGCCAGCAGTTTGAGTAGCGGGAGGATTTACAATGAGCAGTTCTTC
TRBV25-1,TRBJ1-2,.,.,CASSVAPEGSYYGYTF,TGTGCCAGCAGTGTAGCTCCTGAGGGCTCCTACTATGGCTACACCTTC
TRBV5-5,TRBJ1-4,.,.,CASSLGTVVSPTNEKLFF,TGTGCCAGCAGCTTGGGGACAGTTGTTTCCCCAACTAATGAAAAACTGTTTTTT
TRBV29-1,TRBJ1-2,.,.,CSARDRYYGYTF,TGCAGCGCCCGAGACAGATACTATGGCTACACCTTC
TRBV3-1/TRBV3-2,TRBJ1-2,.,TRBD1,CASSSGQARGGGYTF,TGTGCCAGCAGCTCCGGACAGGCTAGGGGTGGTGGCTACACCTTC
TRBV7-7,TRBJ2-7,.,.,CASSSGSGPSYEQYF,TGTGCCAGCAGCTCGGGGTCGGGCCCCTCCTACGAGCAGTACTTC
TRBV5-4,TRBJ1-3,once,.,CASSSRAGNTIYF,TGTGCCAGCAGCTCCCGGGCTGGAAACACCATATATTTT
TRBV10-3,TRBJ2-2,.,.,CAISGKGQTTGELFF,TGTGCCATCAGTGGAAAGGGACAAACCACCGGGGAGCTGTTTTTT
TRBV15,TRBJ2-2,.,TRBD2,CATSPGTSGRAGELFF,TGTGCCACCAGCCCCGGAACTAGCGGGAGAGCCGGGGAGCTGTTTTTT
TRBV12-3/TRBV12-4,TRBJ1-2,.,TRBD1,CASRGTGDGYTF,TGTGCCAGCAGGGGGACAGGTGACGGCTACACCTTC
TRBV11-2,TRBJ2-1,.,.,CASSIPGLGGNEQFF,TGTGCCAGCAGCATACCGGGACTCGGGGGCAATGAGCAGTTCTTC